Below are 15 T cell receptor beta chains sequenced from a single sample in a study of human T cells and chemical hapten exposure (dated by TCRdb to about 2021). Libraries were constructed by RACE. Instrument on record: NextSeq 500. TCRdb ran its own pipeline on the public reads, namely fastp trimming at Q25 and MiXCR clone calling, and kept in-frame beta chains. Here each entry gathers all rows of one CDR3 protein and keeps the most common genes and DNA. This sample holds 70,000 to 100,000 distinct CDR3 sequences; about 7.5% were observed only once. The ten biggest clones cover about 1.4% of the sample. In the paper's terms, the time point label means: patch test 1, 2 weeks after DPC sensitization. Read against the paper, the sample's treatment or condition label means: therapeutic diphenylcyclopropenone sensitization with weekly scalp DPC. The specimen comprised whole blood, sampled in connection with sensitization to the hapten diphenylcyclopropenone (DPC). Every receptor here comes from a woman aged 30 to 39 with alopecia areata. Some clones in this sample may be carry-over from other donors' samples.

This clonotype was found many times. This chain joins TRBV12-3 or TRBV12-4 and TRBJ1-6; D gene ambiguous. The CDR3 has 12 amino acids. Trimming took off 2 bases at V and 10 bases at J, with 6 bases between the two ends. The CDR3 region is CASSLRVSPLHF. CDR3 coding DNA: TGTGCCAGCAGTTTAAGGGTGTCACCCCTCCACTTT.

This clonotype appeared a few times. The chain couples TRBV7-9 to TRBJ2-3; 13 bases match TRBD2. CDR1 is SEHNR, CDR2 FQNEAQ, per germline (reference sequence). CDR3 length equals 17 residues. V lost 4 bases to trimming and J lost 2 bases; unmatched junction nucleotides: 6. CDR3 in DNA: TGTGCCAGCAGCTACGGGACTAGCGGGGCGCACACAGATACGCAGTATTTT. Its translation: CASSYGTSGAHTDTQYF.

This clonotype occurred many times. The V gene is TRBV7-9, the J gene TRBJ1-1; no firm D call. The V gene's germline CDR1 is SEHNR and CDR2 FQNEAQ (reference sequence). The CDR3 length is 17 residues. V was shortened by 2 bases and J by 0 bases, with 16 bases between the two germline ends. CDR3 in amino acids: CASSLYVARDLNTEAFF. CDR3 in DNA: TGTGCCAGCAGCTTATATGTGGCCCGCGATTTGAACACTGAAGCTTTCTTT.

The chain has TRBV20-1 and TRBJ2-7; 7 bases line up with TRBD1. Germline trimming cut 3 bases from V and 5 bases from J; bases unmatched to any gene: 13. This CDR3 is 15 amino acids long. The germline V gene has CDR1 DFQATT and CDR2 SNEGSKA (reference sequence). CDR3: CSASGNRGITDEQYF. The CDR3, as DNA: TGCAGTGCTAGCGGGAACAGGGGCATTACCGACGAGCAGTACTTC.

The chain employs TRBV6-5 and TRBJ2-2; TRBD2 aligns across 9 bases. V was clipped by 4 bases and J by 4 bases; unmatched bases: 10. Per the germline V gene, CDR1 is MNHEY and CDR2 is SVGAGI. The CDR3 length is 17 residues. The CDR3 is CASSSPRGGGITGELFF. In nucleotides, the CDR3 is TGTGCCAGCAGTTCCCCACGCGGGGGGGGTATCACCGGGGAGCTGTTTTTT.

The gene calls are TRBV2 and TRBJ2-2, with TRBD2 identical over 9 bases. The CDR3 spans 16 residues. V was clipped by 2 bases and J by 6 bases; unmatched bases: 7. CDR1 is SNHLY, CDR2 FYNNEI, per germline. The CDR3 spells CASSELQRGAAGELFF. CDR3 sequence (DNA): TGTGCCAGCAGTGAATTACAGCGGGGGGCCGCCGGGGAGCTGTTTTTT.

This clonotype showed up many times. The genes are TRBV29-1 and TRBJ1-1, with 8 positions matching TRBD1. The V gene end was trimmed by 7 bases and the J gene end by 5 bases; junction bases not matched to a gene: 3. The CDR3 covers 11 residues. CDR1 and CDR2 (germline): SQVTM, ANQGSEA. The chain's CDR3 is CSGDRGTEAFF. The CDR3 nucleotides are TGCAGCGGTGACAGGGGTACTGAAGCTTTCTTT.

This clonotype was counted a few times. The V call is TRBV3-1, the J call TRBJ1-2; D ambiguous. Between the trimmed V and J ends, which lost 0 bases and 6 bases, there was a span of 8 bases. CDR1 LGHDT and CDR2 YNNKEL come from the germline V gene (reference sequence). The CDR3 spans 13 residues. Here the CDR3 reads CASSQDGRDGYTF. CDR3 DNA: TGTGCCAGCAGCCAAGATGGGCGCGATGGCTACACCTTC. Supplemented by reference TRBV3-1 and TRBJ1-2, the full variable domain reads DTAVSQTPKYLVTQMGNDKSIKCEQNLGHDTMYWYKQDSKKFLKIMFSYNNKELIINETVPNRFSPKSPDKAHLNLHINSLELGDSAVYFCASSQDGRDGYTFGSGTRLTVV.

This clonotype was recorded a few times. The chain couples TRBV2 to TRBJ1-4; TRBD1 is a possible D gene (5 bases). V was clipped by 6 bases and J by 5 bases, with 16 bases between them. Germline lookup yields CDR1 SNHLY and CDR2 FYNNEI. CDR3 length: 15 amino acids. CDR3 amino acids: CASSPGGGRNEKLFF. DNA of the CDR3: TGTGCCAGCAGCCCCGGGGGTGGAAGGAATGAAAAACTGTTTTTT.

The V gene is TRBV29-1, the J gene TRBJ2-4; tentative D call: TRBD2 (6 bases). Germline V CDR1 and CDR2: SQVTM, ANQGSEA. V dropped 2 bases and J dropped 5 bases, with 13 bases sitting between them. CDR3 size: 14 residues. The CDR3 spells CSVEKASDQNIQYF. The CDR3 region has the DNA TGCAGCGTTGAAAAGGCTAGCGACCAAAACATTCAGTACTTC.

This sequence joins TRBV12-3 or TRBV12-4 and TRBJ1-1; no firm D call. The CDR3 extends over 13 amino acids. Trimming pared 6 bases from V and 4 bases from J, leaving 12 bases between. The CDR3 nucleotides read TGTGCCAGCAGGACTTCCGCTGTCACTGAAGCTTTCTTT. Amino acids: CASRTSAVTEAFF.

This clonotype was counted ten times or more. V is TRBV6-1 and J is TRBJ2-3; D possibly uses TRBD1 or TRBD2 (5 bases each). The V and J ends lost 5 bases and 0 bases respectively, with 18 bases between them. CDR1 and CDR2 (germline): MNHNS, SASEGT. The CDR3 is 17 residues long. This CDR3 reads CASSLGRSSLSTDTQYF. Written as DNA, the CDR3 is TGTGCCAGCAGTTTGGGACGGAGCTCCTTAAGCACAGATACGCAGTATTTT.

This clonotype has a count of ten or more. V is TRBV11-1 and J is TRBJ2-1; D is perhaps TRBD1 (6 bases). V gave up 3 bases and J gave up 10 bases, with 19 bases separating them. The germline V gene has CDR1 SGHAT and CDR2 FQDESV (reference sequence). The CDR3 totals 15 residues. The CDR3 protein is CASSLTGQRTHEQFF. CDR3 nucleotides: TGTGCCAGCAGCTTGACAGGTCAAAGAACTCACGAGCAGTTCTTC.

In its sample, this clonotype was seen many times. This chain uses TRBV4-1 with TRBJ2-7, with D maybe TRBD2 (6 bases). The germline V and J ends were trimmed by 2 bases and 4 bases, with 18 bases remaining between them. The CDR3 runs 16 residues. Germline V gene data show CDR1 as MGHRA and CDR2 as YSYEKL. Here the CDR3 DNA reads TGCGCCAGCAGCCAAACGAGACTACAAGGAGGGTACGAGCAGTACTTC. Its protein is CASSQTRLQGGYEQYF.

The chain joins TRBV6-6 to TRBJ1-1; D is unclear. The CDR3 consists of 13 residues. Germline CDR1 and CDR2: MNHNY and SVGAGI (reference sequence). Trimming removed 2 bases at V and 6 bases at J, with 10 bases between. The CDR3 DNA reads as TGTGCCAGCAGTTACGGACTGGGCTCTGAAGCTTTCTTT. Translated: CASSYGLGSEAFF.